A single sample is the source of the 11 T cell receptor beta chains below, sequenced in a study of regulatory T cells in long-lasting Graves disease. Stated time point: persistent/refractory GD, antithyroid drugs over 5 years with positive TRAb. The TCR library used RNA extracted from PBMCs. Relying on iRepertoire HTBI primers and Arm-PCR of CDR3 regions, the team built TCR beta libraries. TCRdb reprocessed the multiplex PCR reads via MiXCR and lists one record per CDR3 protein. The table lists a few hundred thousand distinct CDR3 sequences, about 20% of them singletons. Specimen: peripheral blood mononuclear cells (PBMCs), collected when the disease was refractory, from a patient treated with antithyroid drugs. The receptors were gathered from a female donor with Graves disease.

This chain joins TRBV18 and TRBJ1-3, with TRBD1 matching 8 bases. Germline CDR1 KGHSH, CDR2 LQKENI. V lost 3 bases to trimming and J lost 1 base; unmatched junction nucleotides: 2. The CDR3 length is 15 residues. CDR3 in amino acids: CASSPTGESGNTIYF. CDR3 nucleotide sequence: TGTGCCAGCTCACCGACAGGGGAGTCTGGAAACACCATATATTTT.

The chain employs TRBV6-1 and TRBJ1-1; maybe TRBD1 (5 bases). Trimming shortened V by 5 bases and J by 0 bases, and 10 bases separated the two germline ends. From germline, CDR1 is MNHNS and CDR2 SASEGT. CDR3 length equals 14 residues. This chain's CDR3 is CASSSGAVNTEAFF. CDR3 nucleotides: TGTGCCAGCAGTAGCGGGGCGGTGAACACTGAAGCTTTCTTT.

The rearrangement links TRBV14 to TRBJ1-2; D not certain. This CDR3 region has 15 residues. The V end lost 4 bases, the J end lost 5 bases, and 17 bases lay between the germline ends. Per the germline V gene, CDR1 is SGHDN and CDR2 is FVKESK. CDR3 sequence reads: CASSPPQLADYGYTF. In DNA, the CDR3 is TGTGCCAGCAGCCCTCCCCAGCTCGCGGATTATGGCTACACCTTC.

This clonotype was seen at least ten times. The chain employs TRBV28 and TRBJ1-2; D perhaps matches TRBD1 (6 bases). The CDR3 consists of 13 residues. V was shortened by 3 bases and J by 8 bases, with 13 bases between the two germline ends. The germline V gene encodes CDR1 MDHEN and CDR2 SYDVKM. The CDR3 nucleotides are TGTGCCAGCAGTTTGCACAGGGCGTTAGGCTACACCTTC. Translating gives CASSLHRALGYTF.

This clonotype was detected many times. The chain joins TRBV10-3 to TRBJ1-2; 10 bases are a match to TRBD1. The germline V gene has CDR1 ENHRY and CDR2 SYGVKD. The CDR3 extends over 16 amino acids. Trimming at V came to 3 bases and at J to 3 bases, leaving 7 bases not matched to a gene. The chain's CDR3 is CAISEGTGEEHYGYTF. The CDR3 DNA follows: TGTGCCATCAGTGAAGGGACAGGGGAAGAGCACTATGGCTACACCTTC.

The chain combines TRBV7-9 with TRBJ2-2; no firm D call. Germline assignment: CDR1 SEHNR and CDR2 FQNEAQ (reference sequence). The CDR3 length is 14 residues. Trimming took 3 bases from V and 5 from J, leaving 10 bases between them. The CDR3: CASSFNSPTGELFF. The CDR3 DNA follows: TGTGCCAGCAGCTTTAACAGTCCTACCGGGGAGCTGTTTTTT. Looking up the rest from reference TRBV7-9 and TRBJ2-2 gives the full variable domain: DTGVSQNPRHKITKRGQNVTFRCDPISEHNRLYWYRQTLGQGPEFLTYFQNEAQLEKSRLLSDRFSAERPKGSFSTLEIQRTEQGDSAMYLCASSFNSPTGELFFGEGSRLTVL.

This clonotype was found once. The chain recombines TRBV11-2 with TRBJ2-1; unclear D gene. The V gene lost 5 bases and the J gene lost 10 bases, with 18 bases spanning the gap. This CDR3 has 14 residues. CDR1 is SGHAT and CDR2 is FQNNGV in the germline V gene. CDR3 coding DNA: TGTGCCAGCAGCCAGTGGCTAGGCCCCTCCGAGCAGTTCTTC. Amino acid sequence: CASSQWLGPSEQFF.

With respect to this clonotype: A much larger clone lies one base from this, so it may be a read error. The CDR3 end shows no conserved phenylalanine or tryptophan, and so a read error is likely. This chain connects TRBV7-8 to TRBJ2-7, with a weak D call TRBD2 (6 bases). Per germline, CDR1 SGHVS and CDR2 FQNEAQ. The CDR3 is made up of 17 amino acids. CDR3 loop: CAIAAPSPGGETYEQYS. CDR3 nucleotides: TGTGCGATAGCAGCTCCCTCGCCCGGAGGGGAGACCTACGAGCAGTACTCC.

The V and J genes are TRBV6-1 and TRBJ2-5, with 8 bases fitting TRBD2. Germline V gene lookup returns CDR1 MNHNS and CDR2 SASEGT. V trimming: 6 bases; J trimming: 1 base; junction bases outside the gene matches: 4. This CDR3 comprises 14 residues. CDR3: CASRRTSLQETQYF. The CDR3 nucleotides read TGTGCCAGCAGAAGGACTAGCCTCCAAGAGACCCAGTACTTC.

This clonotype was seen more than once but under ten times. The chain links TRBV29-1 to TRBJ1-1, with D perhaps matching TRBD1 (5 bases). From germline, CDR1 is SQVTM and CDR2 ANQGSEA. Trimming pared 6 bases from V and 0 bases from J, leaving 17 bases between. The CDR3 covers 15 residues. The CDR3 reads CSVQPWGQMNTEAFF. In DNA form, the CDR3 reads TGCAGCGTCCAACCATGGGGCCAGATGAACACTGAAGCTTTCTTT.

This clonotype was detected a few times. The chain links TRBV5-1 to TRBJ2-1; D may correspond to TRBD1 or TRBD2 (7 bases each). Per germline, CDR1 SGHRS and CDR2 YFSETQ. The CDR3 loop spans 16 amino acids. The ends were cut back, 4 bases at V and 3 bases at J, with 17 bases in the middle. The CDR3 DNA reads TGCGCCAGCAGCCCTAGGGGGCGGGAGTTCTACAATGAGCAGTTCTTC. It codes for CASSPRGREFYNEQFF. Combining the CDR3 with reference TRBV5-1 and TRBJ2-1 gives the whole variable domain KAGVTQTPRYLIKTRGQQVTLSCSPISGHRSVSWYQQTPGQGLQFLFEYFSETQRNKGNFPGRFSGRQFSNSRSEMNVSTLELGDSALYLCASSPRGREFYNEQFFGPGTRLTVL.